One and the same sample provided the 25 T cell receptor beta chains below, sequenced in a study of molecular identifiers for immune sequencing clone quantification (dated by TCRdb to the late 2010s). Library method: PCR. Sequencing was performed on an Illumina HiSeq 4000. TCRdb trimmed public reads at Q25 via fastp, called clones via MiXCR and kept in-frame beta chains. Each CDR3 protein gets just one entry, which takes the most common genes and DNA from the rows behind it. The sample table shows around 480,000 distinct CDR3 sequences, and about a fifth are seen once. Under 0.85% of the sample rests with the top ten. The specimen sequenced was naive CD8+ T cells from blood, with Jurkat cell RNA spiked in. What this sample's cell subset or site label stands for: FACS-sorted CD8+CD4-CCR7+CD45RA+ naive T cells. The source of these receptors is a human donor in good health. Some libraries in this study had Jurkat cell RNA spiked in.

J is TRBJ2-7 and V is TRBV7-9; D gene ambiguous. There are 14 residues in the CDR3. V was shortened by 4 bases and J by 2 bases, with 12 bases between the two germline ends. The germline gives CDR1 SEHNR, CDR2 FQNEAQ (reference sequence). CDR3 loop: CASSSPRAPYEQYF. Written as DNA, the CDR3 is TGTGCCAGCAGCTCCCCCCGGGCCCCCTACGAGCAGTACTTC.

A few counts support this clonotype. The gene calls are TRBV12-3 or TRBV12-4 and TRBJ2-7, with D perhaps matching TRBD2 (6 bases). The length of the CDR3 is 13 residues. V gave up 6 bases and J gave up 2 bases, with 11 bases separating them. Here the CDR3 DNA reads TGTGCCAGCAGGGAGGAGGGTCCCTACGAGCAGTACTTC. Translated: CASREEGPYEQYF.

To note about this clonotype: The junction and the germline gene differ at one end; a read error may be behind it. The chain joins TRBV7-2 to TRBJ2-7; TRBD1 agrees at 7 bases. The germline gives CDR1 SGHTA, CDR2 FQGNSA. CDR3 length: 14 residues. This chain's CDR3 is CASSSLTGVYERYF. CDR3 in DNA: TGTGCCAGCAGCTCATTAACAGGGGTATACGAGCGGTACTTC.

This clonotype was counted a few times. V usage is TRBV28 and J usage is TRBJ2-1; TRBD2 matches at 11 bases. Germline V lookup: CDR1 MDHEN, CDR2 SYDVKM. Trimming at V came to 7 bases and at J to 10 bases, leaving 18 bases not matched to a gene. The CDR3 contains 17 residues. CDR3 nucleotides: TGTGCCAGCACCCAGACTAGCGGGGTGTCCCTCGACGGGGAGCAGTTCTTC. Protein sequence: CASTQTSGVSLDGEQFF.

As to this clonotype: A much bigger clone sits one base away, suggesting this may be a read error. This chain uses TRBV7-9 with TRBJ2-5, with TRBD1 as a possible D gene (6 bases). The germline gives CDR1 SEHNR, CDR2 FQNEAQ (reference sequence). The CDR3 is 14 residues long. CDR3 sequence reads: CASSSGTYQETLYF. DNA of the CDR3: TGTGCCAGCAGCTCCGGGACATACCAAGAGACCCTGTACTTC.

The V call is TRBV19, the J call TRBJ2-1; TRBD2 might be the D (6 bases). The CDR3 is made up of 13 amino acids. V gave up 3 bases and J gave up 6 bases, with 9 bases separating them. Looked up from germline, CDR1 is LNHDA and CDR2 is SQIVND (reference sequence). In DNA, the CDR3 is TGTGCCAGTAGTATGGGACTCCCCAATGAGCAGTTCTTC. Protein product: CASSMGLPNEQFF. Variable domain in full (rest from reference TRBV19 and TRBJ2-1): DGGITQSPKYLFRKEGQNVTLSCEQNLNHDAMYWYRQDPGQGLRLIYYSQIVNDFQKGDIAEGYSVSREKKESFPLTVTSAQKNPTAFYLCASSMGLPNEQFFGPGTRLTVL.

Points on this clonotype: Lacking the conserved final phenylalanine or tryptophan, this CDR3 likely reflects a read error. This chain links TRBV5-6 with TRBJ2-5; 11 bases are a match to TRBD1. The junction had 6 bases not matched to a gene; V was cut back by 4 bases and J by 4 bases. CDR1 is SGHDT and CDR2 is YYEEEE in the germline V gene. This CDR3 has 15 residues. CDR3 sequence: CASSPDRGRRETQYL. CDR3 nucleotide sequence: TGTGCCAGCAGCCCGGACAGGGGGCGACGAGAGACCCAGTACCTC.

This clonotype was seen only a few times. The chain is built from TRBV7-9 and TRBJ2-5, with 7 bases lining up with TRBD1. Trimming cost V 5 bases and J 5 bases; bases outside gene matches: 11. CDR1 is SEHNR and CDR2 is FQNEAQ in the germline V gene (reference sequence). The CDR3 is 15 amino acids. For the CDR3, the DNA is TGTGCCAGCAGCCCACCGACAGGGTTGTGGGAGACCCAGTACTTC. Translation gives CASSPPTGLWETQYF.

The V call is TRBV7-6, the J call TRBJ2-5; no firm D call. Germline V gives CDR1 SGHVS, CDR2 FNYEAQ. The CDR3 has 13 residues. Trimming shortened V by 2 bases and J by 0 bases, and 4 bases separated the two germline ends. In DNA, the CDR3 is TGTGCCAGCAGCTTAAAGAACCAAGAGACCCAGTACTTC. Translating it yields CASSLKNQETQYF.

The table lists this clonotype with many counts. V gene TRBV6-5 combines with J gene TRBJ2-3; weak D call: TRBD2 (5 bases). The V gene's germline CDR1 is MNHEY and CDR2 SVGAGI. V shed 4 bases and J shed 2 bases, with 16 bases lying between them. The CDR3 runs to 16 residues. The CDR3 here is CASSWSEALNTDTQYF. The CDR3 DNA reads as TGTGCCAGCAGTTGGTCGGAGGCCTTGAACACAGATACGCAGTATTTT.

The count of this clonotype is one. This may be a read error, as it is one base from a much larger clone. V usage is TRBV30 and J usage is TRBJ2-7; TRBD1 aligns across 8 bases. Germline V CDR1 and CDR2: GTSNPN, SVGIG (reference sequence). The CDR3 length is 16 residues. Trimming at V came to 1 base and at J to 4 bases, leaving 12 bases not matched to a gene. Written as DNA, the CDR3 is TGTGCCTGGAGTGCCGCTCGACAGGGGAAGCCTTACGAGCAGTACTTC. It specifies CAWSAARQGKPYEQYF.

This clonotype showed up just a few times. The genes are TRBV4-1 and TRBJ2-2; 10 nucleotides align to TRBD1. CDR3 length: 17 residues. Germline values: CDR1 MGHRA, CDR2 YSYEKL. Germline trimming cut 5 bases from V and 1 base from J; bases unmatched to any gene: 7. The CDR3 sequence is CASSVPRDRGNTGELFF. The CDR3 DNA reads as TGCGCCAGCAGCGTTCCCCGGGACAGGGGGAACACCGGGGAGCTGTTTTTT.

This chain links TRBV6-1 with TRBJ2-2; D perhaps matches TRBD1 (5 bases). Deletions cut 10 bases from V and 0 bases from J, with 9 bases between. This CDR3 region has 13 residues. CDR1 and CDR2 (germline): MNHNS, SASEGT. CDR3 residues: CATARANTGELFF. In DNA, the CDR3 is TGTGCCACCGCCAGGGCGAACACCGGGGAGCTGTTTTTT.

This clonotype has a count of ten or more. The J gene is TRBJ2-1, the V gene TRBV7-9; TRBD2 agrees at 8 bases. Trimming took 4 bases from V and 0 from J; bases not matched to a gene: 5. This CDR3 spans 16 amino acids. Germline V gene sequence: CDR1 SEHNR, CDR2 FQNEAQ (reference sequence). CDR3 sequence (DNA): TGTGCCAGCAGCTCTCAGAGCGGGAGCTCCTACAATGAGCAGTTCTTC. Amino acid sequence: CASSSQSGSSYNEQFF.

The table lists this clonotype with many counts. The chain joins TRBV27 to TRBJ2-3; 8 bases align to TRBD2. Germline CDR1 is MNHEY and CDR2 is SMNVEV (reference sequence). CDR3 length: 16 residues. The V segment lost 3 bases and the J segment 1 base; nucleotides outside the gene matches: 6. In DNA, the CDR3 is TGTGCCAGCAGTTTTTTTGCGGGAGGCGGCACAGATACGCAGTATTTT. Translating it yields CASSFFAGGGTDTQYF.

This clonotype was counted at least ten times. CDR3 loop: CSVQGTYPYEQYF. Here the CDR3 DNA reads TGCAGCGTTCAGGGGACGTATCCCTACGAGCAGTACTTC. The chain joins TRBV29-1 to TRBJ2-7, with D perhaps matching TRBD1 (6 bases). Germline CDR1 reads SQVTM; CDR2 reads ANQGSEA. The CDR3 contains 13 residues. V lost 5 bases to trimming and J lost 2 bases, with 13 bases between them.

On this clonotype: One end of the junction fails to match germline, which may point to a read error. The rearrangement uses TRBV7-9 and TRBJ2-1; D unclear. Germline V lookup: CDR1 SEHNR, CDR2 FQNEAQ (reference sequence). The CDR3 runs 17 residues. CDR3 residues: CASSYTRPGNSYNGQFF. CDR3 DNA: TGTGCCAGCAGCTACACCCGACCTGGAAACTCCTACAATGGGCAGTTCTTC.

This clonotype was recorded a few times. The gene calls are TRBV20-1 and TRBJ1-1, with unresolved D. The CDR3 is made up of 16 amino acids. V lost 1 base and J lost 2, with 17 bases in between. Germline CDR1 DFQATT, CDR2 SNEGSKA (reference sequence). The CDR3 here is CSARVDGIGVNTEAFF. CDR3 in DNA: TGCAGTGCTAGAGTGGATGGGATTGGAGTAAACACTGAAGCTTTCTTT.

This clonotype has only a few counts. V and J are TRBV12-3 or TRBV12-4 and TRBJ1-5; TRBD1 agrees at 10 bases. V lost 5 bases and J lost 6; bases outside the gene matches: 7. The CDR3 has 15 residues. For the CDR3, the DNA is TGTGCCAGCAGTGACAGGGGGCAGACCGGTCAGCCCCAGCATTTT. This translates into CASSDRGQTGQPQHF.

This clonotype was detected many times. J is TRBJ1-1 and V is TRBV7-6; 7 positions match TRBD1. This CDR3 has 14 amino acids. The V and J ends lost 1 base and 3 bases, in that order; junction bases with no gene match: 2. Germline values: CDR1 SGHVS, CDR2 FNYEAQ. CDR3 residues: CASSLEGADTEAFF. The CDR3 DNA reads as TGTGCCAGCAGCTTAGAGGGGGCCGACACTGAAGCTTTCTTT.

The chain employs TRBV4-1 and TRBJ2-1; TRBD2 matches 15 bases. Germline CDR1 and CDR2: MGHRA and YSYEKL. CDR3 length: 18 residues. Trimming took 3 bases from V and 4 from J; bases not matched to a gene: 7. The CDR3 nucleotides read TGCGCCAGCAGCCACCGAGGACTAGCGGGGGGGGTATACAATGAGCAGTTCTTC. Its protein product is CASSHRGLAGGVYNEQFF.

This clonotype has just a few counts. The V and J genes are TRBV19 and TRBJ1-5; D gene unclear. The CDR3 consists of 15 residues. Looked up from germline, CDR1 is LNHDA and CDR2 is SQIVND (reference sequence). V was pared by 3 bases and J by 1 base, with 10 bases between. The CDR3 DNA follows: TGTGCCAGTAGTATGTCGGGGTTGAGCAATCAGCCCCAGCATTTT. The encoded protein is CASSMSGLSNQPQHF.

About this clonotype itself: One end of the junction is discordant with germline, which a read error may explain. The J gene is TRBJ2-5, the V gene TRBV5-3, with D possibly being TRBD2 (5 bases). TRBV5-3 carries the ORF label, with uncertain function. CDR3 size: 13 residues. For the CDR3, the DNA is TGTGCCAGCAGCCCCGCTGGTTGGGAGATCCAGTACTTC. Its protein is CASSPAGWEIQYF.

This clonotype was observed a handful of times. Relative to the germline gene, one junction end is altered; a read error may explain this. The rearrangement links TRBV30 to TRBJ1-1; D possibly corresponds to TRBD1 (6 bases). The CDR3 is 13 residues long. Per the germline V gene, CDR1 is GTSNPN and CDR2 is SVGIG (reference sequence). The CDR3 nucleotides read TGTGCCTGGAACTACAGGGTAAACACTGAAGCTTCCTTT. This codes for CAWNYRVNTEASF.

This clonotype was counted a few times. The chain employs TRBV6-2 or TRBV6-3 and TRBJ1-1; D is ambiguous. The CDR3 spans 12 residues. Germline values: CDR1 MNHEY, CDR2 SVGEGT. The germline V and J ends were trimmed by 0 bases and 4 bases, with 3 bases remaining between them. CDR3 sequence reads: CASSYSITEAFF. In DNA, the CDR3 is TGTGCCAGCAGTTACTCCATCACTGAAGCTTTCTTT.